The sequence of this TCR beta chain was determined in a study of CD8 T cells in Susac syndrome. From blood CD8+ and CD4+ T cells, the TCR beta chain was sequenced. It was negative isolation that provided the CD8+ and CD4+ T cells, whereas TEMRA cells were enriched by FACS. An input of roughly 0.45 to 1 ug of RNA was subjected to reverse transcription using random hexamers. An immunoSEQ multiplex PCR amplified TCR beta CDR3 over 54 Vbeta and 13 Jbeta. One entry per CDR3 protein, called by TCRdb with MiXCR from the immunoSEQ multiplex PCR reads. The data show about 73,000 distinct CDR3 sequences, with roughly 95% seen just once and roughly 0.42% held by the top ten. CDR1 and CDR2 (germline): MNHNS, SASEGT. The CDR3 loop spans 13 amino acids. V lost 0 bases to trimming and J lost 7 bases, with 7 bases between them.

The V and J genes are TRBV6-1 and TRBJ1-5; no reliable D call. The sequencing input was CD8+ T cells from PBMCs. This TCR came from a human donor with multiple sclerosis. The CDR3 spells CASSEAGYQPQHF. For the CDR3, the DNA is TGTGCCAGCAGTGAAGCAGGATACCAGCCCCAGCATTTT.